These T cell receptor beta chains were read from a single sample in a study of cytomegalovirus exposure and HLA in healthy donors. Data came from immunoSEQ multiplex PCR; TCRdb stores just in-frame clones and leaves some out. The sample shows about 130,000 clones, and around 2.4% sits with its ten largest clones. The sample comprised PBMCs. These receptors all come from a man between 35 and 55 years old in good health and CMV-seronegative. The CDR3 runs from the conserved cysteine through the conserved F or W. A D gene is named only where the DNA matches it firmly.

TRBJ2-3 | 14 | . | TRBV6-5 | CASSYSSTVDTQYF | TGTGCCAGCAGTTACTCGAGTACGGTAGATACGCAGTATTTT
TRBJ1-5 | 15 | . | TRBV28 | CASSFSAGANQPQHF | TGTGCCAGCAGTTTTTCAGCGGGAGCAAATCAGCCCCAGCATTTT
TRBJ2-5 | 16 | TRBD2 | TRBV5-1 | CASSLGRTSGRETQYF | TGCGCCAGCAGCTTGGGGCGGACTAGCGGGAGGGAGACCCAGTACTTC
TRBJ2-7 | 18 | TRBD2 | TRBV5-6 | CASSSGLGLAGRSYEQYF | TGTGCCAGCAGCTCGGGCCTGGGACTAGCGGGACGCTCCTACGAGCAGTACTTC
TRBJ2-2 | 15 | . | TRBV19 | CASSIKRWLAGELFF | TGTGCCAGTAGTATAAAGCGTTGGCTCGCCGGGGAGCTGTTTTTT
TRBJ2-1 | 15 | . | TRBV9 | CASSESGTAYNEQFF | TGTGCCAGCAGCGAGTCAGGGACTGCCTACAATGAGCAGTTCTTC
TRBJ2-7 | 15 | TRBD1 | TRBV19 | CASRPRDSYFYEQYF | TGTGCCAGTAGGCCTAGGGACAGTTATTTTTACGAGCAGTACTTC
TRBJ1-2 | 17 | . | TRBV5-1 | CASSLEPGALQVYGYTF | TGCGCCAGCAGCTTGGAGCCAGGGGCCCTCCAAGTCTATGGCTACACCTTC
TRBJ2-1 | 16 | TRBD2 | TRBV11-3 | CASSLSGRGTYNEQFF | TGTGCCAGCAGCCTTAGCGGGAGAGGGACCTACAATGAGCAGTTCTTC
TRBJ2-7 | 15 | . | TRBV13 | CASSLGPNSGYEQYF | TGTGCCAGCAGCTTAGGTCCCAACTCGGGCTACGAGCAGTACTTC
TRBJ1-3 | 14 | . | TRBV5-1 | CASSPTGSENTIYF | TGCGCCAGCAGCCCAACCGGCAGCGAGAACACCATATATTTT
TRBJ2-2 | 18 | TRBD2 | TRBV5-6 | CASSLDRLAGEATGELFF | TGTGCCAGCAGCTTGGATAGACTAGCGGGAGAGGCCACCGGGGAGCTGTTTTTT
TRBJ2-3 | 16 | . | TRBV10-1 | CASSEGRPEGTDTQYF | TGCGCCAGCAGTGAGGGCCGTCCCGAGGGCACAGATACGCAGTATTTT
TRBJ2-1 | 14 | . | TRBV7-3 | CASSFSGRNNEQFF | TGTGCCAGCAGCTTTAGTGGGAGGAACAATGAGCAGTTCTTC
TRBJ2-7 | 13 | . | TRBV28 | CASSLPRGYEQYF | TGTGCCAGCAGTTTACCCCGGGGCTACGAGCAGTACTTC
TRBJ2-1 | 18 | TRBD2 | TRBV13 | CASSLGGRLAVTYNEQFF | TGTGCCAGCAGCTTAGGGGGAAGACTAGCGGTAACCTACAATGAGCAGTTCTTC
TRBJ1-3 | 16 | . | TRBV28 | CASSSGLWVSGNTIYF | TGTGCCAGCAGTTCAGGACTGTGGGTCTCTGGAAACACCATATATTTT
TRBJ1-2 | 15 | . | TRBV11-3 | CASSLSQGTSYGYTF | TGTGCCAGCAGCTTATCCCAGGGCACGTCCTATGGCTACACCTTC
TRBJ2-2 | 14 | . | TRBV11-3 | CASSFSRGSGELFF | TGTGCCAGCAGCTTCAGTCGGGGGTCCGGGGAGCTGTTTTTT
TRBJ1-4 | 14 | . | TRBV6-1 | CASRRTAGGEKLFF | TGTGCCAGCAGGCGGACAGCGGGAGGTGAAAAACTGTTTTTT
TRBJ2-1 | 13 | TRBD2 | TRBV29-1 | CSVKGLAGNEQFF | TGCAGCGTGAAGGGACTAGCAGGTAATGAGCAGTTCTTC
TRBJ2-7 | 13 | . | TRBV6-6 | CASGQGTIYEQYF | TGTGCCAGCGGCCAGGGAACAATCTACGAGCAGTACTTC
TRBJ1-3 | 12 | . | TRBV19 | CASTDFGNTIYF | TGTGCCAGTACCGACTTCGGAAACACCATATATTTT
TRBJ2-1 | 9 | TRBD1 | TRBV6-6 | CSQGDEQFF | TGTTCTCAGGGGGATGAGCAGTTCTTC
TRBJ1-2 | 17 | . | TRBV5-5 | CASSFQGGWSGFQGYTF | TGTGCCAGCAGCTTTCAAGGAGGTTGGAGCGGTTTTCAGGGCTACACCTTC
TRBJ2-2 | 13 | TRBD1 | TRBV7-3 | CASSWDRTGELFF | TGTGCCAGCAGTTGGGACAGAACCGGGGAGCTGTTTTTT
TRBJ2-1 | 17 | . | TRBV11-2 | CASSSVEGLRSYNEQFF | TGTGCCAGCAGCTCCGTCGAGGGACTCCGATCCTACAATGAGCAGTTCTTC
TRBJ1-1 | 13 | . | TRBV6-1 | CASSGDRNTEAFF | TGTGCCAGCAGTGGAGACAGGAACACTGAAGCTTTCTTT
TRBJ1-4 | 15 | . | TRBV6-6 | CASSYGGSTNEKLFF | TGTGCCAGCAGTTACGGGGGGTCAACTAATGAAAAACTGTTTTTT
TRBJ1-5 | 14 | . | TRBV5-1 | CASSLDGGQRPQHF | TGCGCCAGCAGCTTGGATGGGGGACAAAGGCCCCAGCATTTT
TRBJ2-4 | 16 | TRBD2 | TRBV5-1 | CASSLGGAGGPYIQYF | TGCGCCAGCAGCTTGGGAGGAGCGGGAGGGCCTTACATTCAGTACTTC
TRBJ2-2 | 18 | TRBD2 | TRBV2 | CASSGGLAEGPGTGELFF | TGTGCCAGCAGTGGCGGACTAGCGGAAGGGCCGGGCACCGGGGAGCTGTTTTTT
TRBJ2-2 | 18 | TRBD2 | TRBV19 | CASSTLGLALWNTGELFF | TGTGCCAGTAGTACTCTCGGACTAGCTTTATGGAACACCGGGGAGCTGTTTTTT
TRBJ1-1 | 13 | . | TRBV19 | CASSISLNTEAFF | TGTGCCAGTAGTATAAGCTTGAACACTGAAGCTTTCTTT
TRBJ2-7 | 14 | TRBD2 | TRBV7-9 | CASRPSGPSYEQYF | TGTGCCAGCAGACCTAGCGGTCCTTCCTACGAGCAGTACTTC
TRBJ2-3 | 14 | TRBD2 | TRBV9 | CASSRTSDTDTQYF | TGTGCCAGCAGCAGGACTAGCGACACAGATACGCAGTATTTT
TRBJ1-2 | 14 | TRBD1 | TRBV5-6 | CASSLSPTGTGYTF | TGTGCCAGCAGCTTGTCACCGACAGGGACTGGCTACACCTTC
TRBJ2-1 | 20 | TRBD2 | TRBV15 | CATSRDGLAGGQSSYNEQFF | TGTGCCACCAGCAGAGATGGACTAGCGGGAGGCCAAAGCTCCTACAATGAGCAGTTCTTC
TRBJ1-1 | 10 | . | TRBV29-1 | CSVPGQEAFF | TGCAGCGTCCCGGGACAAGAAGCTTTCTTT
TRBJ2-1 | 16 | TRBD1 | TRBV7-9 | CASSLWGTGEVDEQFF | TGTGCCAGCAGCTTATGGGGGACAGGGGAGGTAGATGAGCAGTTCTTC
TRBJ1-5 | 14 | . | TRBV6-1 | CASRRLQGNQPQHF | TGTGCCAGCAGACGGCTACAGGGTAACCAGCCCCAGCATTTT
TRBJ1-4 | 22 | TRBD1 | TRBV7-6 | CASSLPKGQATMPDATNEKLFF | TGTGCCAGCAGCTTACCGAAGGGACAGGCAACCATGCCGGATGCAACTAATGAAAAACTGTTTTTT
TRBJ1-1 | 15 | TRBD1 | TRBV29-1 | CSAGGTGGSGTEAFF | TGCAGCGCCGGGGGGACAGGGGGCTCAGGGACTGAAGCTTTCTTT
TRBJ2-1 | 12 | . | TRBV5-1 | CASSLTDNEQFF | TGCGCCAGCAGTCTGACAGACAATGAGCAGTTCTTC
TRBJ2-5 | 16 | TRBD2 | TRBV11-2 | CASSLLVAGPQETQYF | TGTGCCAGCAGCTTATTGGTAGCGGGCCCCCAAGAGACCCAGTACTTC
TRBJ2-2 | 16 | . | TRBV11-3 | CASSGPRQSNTGELFF | TGTGCCAGCAGCGGCCCGCGACAAAGCAACACCGGGGAGCTGTTTTTT
TRBJ2-7 | 12 | . | TRBV10-3 | CAISEAGGEQYF | TGTGCCATCAGTGAGGCAGGTGGCGAGCAGTACTTC
TRBJ2-7 | 15 | . | TRBV5-1 | CASRPETASSYEQYF | TGCGCCAGCCGACCCGAGACAGCTAGCTCCTACGAGCAGTACTTC
TRBJ2-7 | 13 | . | TRBV11-2 | CASSFRRGYEQYF | TGTGCCAGCAGCTTTAGGCGGGGCTACGAGCAGTACTTC